This paragraph covers one T cell receptor beta chain sequence. The source of the sample is a study of blood T cell repertoires in COVID-19. Only in-frame clones appear in the TCRdb table, and some are missing; sequencing was by immunoSEQ multiplex PCR. Of about 380,000 clones in the sample, about 85% were seen once. Germline V lookup: CDR1 SGHTA, CDR2 FQGNSA. Germline trimming cut 5 bases from V and 5 bases from J; bases unmatched to any gene: 7. The length of the CDR3 is 16 residues. This receptor was taken from a woman between 18 and 29 years old with acute or convalescent COVID-19. Material: peripheral blood. J is TRBJ2-3 and V is TRBV7-2; TRBD2 aligns across 13 bases. The CDR3 nucleotides read TGTGCCAGCAGCGCAACTAGCGGGGGGGTGGTAGATACGCAGTATTTT. This gives the protein CASSATSGGVVDTQYF.